This T cell receptor (beta chain) emerged from a study of T cells in Graves' hyperthyroidism and ophthalmopathy. This clonotype was seen ten or more times. The CDR3 regions of TCR beta were amplified from RNA transcripts. The HTBI primer set drove a first-round RT-PCR of the TCR CDR3. Each CDR3 protein is one row after TCRdb ran MiXCR on the multiplex PCR reads. The sample shows roughly 500,000 distinct CDR3 sequences, around 42% of them seen only once. V was pared by 8 bases and J by 6 bases, with 11 bases between. CDR3 length equals 12 residues. Germline V lookup: CDR1 MNHEY, CDR2 SVGAGI. This receptor was taken from an adult woman with Graves' disease, either hyperthyroidism or ophthalmopathy (not recorded which). Sequences were obtained from peripheral blood or thyroid tissue (not recorded which). This chain uses TRBV6-5 with TRBJ1-5; a weak D match, TRBD1 (5 bases). CDR3: CASGGGAQPQHF. The CDR3, as DNA: TGTGCCAGCGGTGGGGGTGCTCAGCCCCAGCATTTT.